This TCR beta chain was retrieved from a study of T cells in localized non-small cell lung cancer. Study-level points and caveats: Increased T cell density in blood showed an association with longer overall survival. Exceeding tumor, uninvolved adjacent lung had the highest T cell clonality. A median approximately 53 of the top 100 tumor clones appeared in adjacent lung. Heterogeneity cannot be ruled out, as sequencing used one tumor region only.

In the case of this clone: Its antigen remains unknown.

Trimming removed 3 bases at V and 7 bases at J, with 6 bases between. Germline lookup yields CDR1 MNHNS and CDR2 SASEGT. The CDR3 runs to 11 residues. Data came from immunoSEQ multiplex PCR; TCRdb stores just in-frame clones and leaves some out. Among roughly 38,000 clones, about nine tenths were seen once, and the ten largest hold about 6%. The source material was peripheral blood mononuclear cells, sampled before any cancer treatment. The TCR sequence derives from a male donor older than 55 with stage II lung adenocarcinoma. This chain uses TRBV6-1 with TRBJ2-5; a possible D gene is TRBD2 (5 bases). This CDR3 is CASSESGTQYF. Here the CDR3 DNA reads TGTGCCAGCAGTGAGAGCGGGACCCAGTACTTC.